This TCR beta chain was captured by sequencing in a study of T cells in Graves' hyperthyroidism and ophthalmopathy. RNA transcripts yielded amplified TCR beta CDR3 regions. The HTBI primer set drove a first-round RT-PCR of the TCR CDR3. TCRdb re-called the multiplex PCR reads through MiXCR, storing one row per CDR3 protein. The data show 300,000 or so distinct CDR3 sequences, 15% to 20% seen once. The receptor comes from a woman aged 50 to 60 with Graves' hyperthyroidism. The sample comprised blood.

DNA of the CDR3: TGCAGTGCTAGAGATAACCAGGGAGGACTGTTTTTT. The encoded protein is CSARDNQGGLFF. The chain uses TRBV20-1 and TRBJ2-2; the D gene is possibly TRBD2 (6 bases). The V gene's germline CDR1 is DFQATT and CDR2 SNEGSKA (reference sequence). Trimming pared 0 bases from V and 14 bases from J, leaving 13 bases between. CDR3 length equals 12 residues.